This paragraph covers one T cell receptor beta chain sequence. Antigen: not known. Germline CDR1 is MNHEY and CDR2 is SMNVEV (reference sequence). Trimming cost V 2 bases and J 4 bases; bases outside gene matches: 5. CDR3 length: 16 amino acids. TCRdb called the 5' RACE reads again in MiXCR, with one record for every CDR3 protein. The sample shows some 200,000 distinct CDR3 sequences, about 10% of them seen only once. The data were taken from a study of T cells after yellow fever vaccination. Study observations and caveats: Though weaker, the secondary response peaked faster, on day 5 versus 15.

The specimen was CD8+ T cells sorted from PBMCs, collected 15 days after the yellow fever booster vaccination. The rearrangement links TRBV27 to TRBJ2-2, with TRBD2 matching 9 bases. The sequence came from a man in his late teens or twenties who received the YFV17D yellow fever vaccine. CDR3 residues: CASSLIAGVSTGELFF. The CDR3 DNA sequence: TGTGCCAGCAGTTTAATAGCGGGGGTTTCCACCGGGGAGCTGTTTTTT.